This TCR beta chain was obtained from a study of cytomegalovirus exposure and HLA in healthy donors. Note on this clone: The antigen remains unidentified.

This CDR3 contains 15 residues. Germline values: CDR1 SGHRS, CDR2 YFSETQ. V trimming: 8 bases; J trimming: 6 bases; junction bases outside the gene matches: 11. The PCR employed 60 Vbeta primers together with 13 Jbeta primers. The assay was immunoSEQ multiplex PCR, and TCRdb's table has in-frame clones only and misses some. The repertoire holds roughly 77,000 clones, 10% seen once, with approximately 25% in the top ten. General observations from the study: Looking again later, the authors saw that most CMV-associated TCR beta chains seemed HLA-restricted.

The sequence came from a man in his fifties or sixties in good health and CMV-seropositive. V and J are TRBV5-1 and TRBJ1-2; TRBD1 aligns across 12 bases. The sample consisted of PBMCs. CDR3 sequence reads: CASRDRGRERHGYTF. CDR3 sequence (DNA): TGCGCCAGTCGGGACAGGGGGCGCGAAAGGCATGGCTACACCTTC.